This TCR beta chain was found in a study of blood T cells in healthy people across ages. PCR was performed a second time for 7 to 11 cycles using a sample-barcoded 5' primer and a J-beta primer mix. TCRdb passed the 5' RACE reads through MiXCR, listing each CDR3 protein once. The sample contains fewer than 2,000,000 distinct CDR3 sequences, approximately 40% of which appear only once. Germline V gives CDR1 MNHNS, CDR2 SASEGT. Trimming stripped 1 base from V and 7 bases from J, with 16 bases between. This CDR3 has 15 amino acids. The chain carries TRBV6-1 and TRBJ1-2, with a tentative D call TRBD1 (5 bases). The sequence was collected from a human donor in good health. The sequenced sample consisted of blood. CDR3 sequence reads: CASSEVRGGESGYTF. The CDR3 region has the DNA TGTGCCAGCAGTGAAGTACGCGGGGGTGAATCTGGCTACACCTTC.